A selection of T cell receptor beta chains follows, all from one sample in a study of identical twins. From the 5' RACE reads, TCRdb called clonotypes with MiXCR, one entry per CDR3 protein. Of 1.5 million to 2 million distinct CDR3 sequences detected, roughly a third appear once; the ten largest clones hold about 0.27%. Source material: cord blood. The source of these receptors is a newborn girl in good health. The CDR3 runs from the conserved cysteine through the conserved F or W. D genes are given only for firm matches. Size values are once, few and many counts, or a class for expanded clones, and some rows have none.

CDR3 protein: CTGDRRVSGYTEAFF
CDR3 DNA: TGCACCGGGGATCGGAGGGTTTCGGGGTACACTGAAGCTTTCTTT
clone size: NA
V gene: TRBV20-1
D gene: NA
J gene: TRBJ1-1

CDR3 protein: CASSSGTF
CDR3 DNA: TGTGCCAGCAGCTCTGGGACTTTC
clone size: few
V gene: TRBV12-3/TRBV12-4
D gene: NA
J gene: TRBJ2-6

CDR3 protein: CASSELRVGTDTQYF
CDR3 DNA: TGTGCCAGCAGTGAACTGAGGGTAGGCACAGATACGCAGTATTTT
clone size: NA
V gene: TRBV6-1
D gene: NA
J gene: TRBJ2-3

CDR3 protein: CASSLTSGGARYNEQFF
CDR3 DNA: TGTGCCAGCAGCTTAACTAGCGGGGGGGCTAGGTACAATGAGCAGTTCTTC
clone size: NA
V gene: TRBV7-2
D gene: TRBD2
J gene: TRBJ2-1

CDR3 protein: CATSDEGRGTGELFF
CDR3 DNA: TGTGCCACCAGTGATGAGGGGAGAGGCACCGGGGAGCTGTTTTTT
clone size: once
V gene: TRBV24-1
D gene: NA
J gene: TRBJ2-2

CDR3 protein: CSALPRDLSTDTQYF
CDR3 DNA: TGCAGTGCCCTACCCAGGGACTTAAGCACAGATACGCAGTATTTT
clone size: NA
V gene: TRBV20-1
D gene: NA
J gene: TRBJ2-3

CDR3 protein: CASSPTSKDEQYF
CDR3 DNA: TGTGCCAGCAGTCCGACTAGCAAGGACGAGCAGTACTTC
clone size: NA
V gene: TRBV27
D gene: TRBD2
J gene: TRBJ2-7

CDR3 protein: CASSFGGRGNEQYF
CDR3 DNA: TGTGCCAGCAGTTTCGGCGGGAGGGGCAACGAGCAGTACTTC
clone size: few
V gene: TRBV12-3/TRBV12-4
D gene: TRBD2
J gene: TRBJ2-7

CDR3 protein: CASSLRLVYNEQYF
CDR3 DNA: TGTGCCAGCAGCTTACGGCTAGTGTACAATGAGCAGTACTTC
clone size: NA
V gene: TRBV5-6
D gene: NA
J gene: TRBJ2-7

CDR3 protein: CASSWDREGSNEQFF
CDR3 DNA: TGTGCCAGCAGCTGGGACAGGGAGGGTAGCAATGAGCAGTTCTTC
clone size: few
V gene: TRBV28
D gene: TRBD1
J gene: TRBJ2-1

CDR3 protein: CSARTRQETQYF
CDR3 DNA: TGCAGCGCCCGGACAAGACAAGAGACCCAGTACTTC
clone size: many
V gene: TRBV20-1
D gene: NA
J gene: TRBJ2-5

CDR3 protein: CASREGTSRNTGELFF
CDR3 DNA: TGTGCCAGCAGAGAAGGGACTAGTCGGAACACCGGGGAGCTGTTTTTT
clone size: NA
V gene: TRBV6-1
D gene: TRBD2
J gene: TRBJ2-2

CDR3 protein: CASTSFRGEKLFF
CDR3 DNA: TGTGCCAGCACTAGCTTCAGGGGTGAAAAACTGTTTTTT
clone size: NA
V gene: TRBV12-3/TRBV12-4
D gene: NA
J gene: TRBJ1-4

CDR3 protein: CASSFTGSYSNQPQHF
CDR3 DNA: TGTGCCAGCAGCTTTACAGGGTCCTATAGCAATCAGCCCCAGCATTTT
clone size: NA
V gene: TRBV27
D gene: NA
J gene: TRBJ1-5

CDR3 protein: CASSPKGDSPYEQYF
CDR3 DNA: TGTGCCAGCTCACCAAAGGGGGACAGTCCTTACGAGCAGTACTTC
clone size: NA
V gene: TRBV18
D gene: TRBD1
J gene: TRBJ2-7

CDR3 protein: CASSSTRGRNSPLHF
CDR3 DNA: TGCGCCAGCAGTTCGACCAGGGGGAGAAATTCACCCCTCCACTTT
clone size: few
V gene: TRBV5-1
D gene: TRBD1
J gene: TRBJ1-6

CDR3 protein: CSARDFQEWSAYGYTF
CDR3 DNA: TGCAGTGCTAGAGATTTTCAGGAGTGGAGCGCCTATGGCTACACCTTC
clone size: NA
V gene: TRBV20-1
D gene: NA
J gene: TRBJ1-2

CDR3 protein: CASSLVLRTGVNEQYF
CDR3 DNA: TGTGCCAGCAGCTTAGTTCTTAGGACAGGGGTAAACGAGCAGTACTTC
clone size: few
V gene: TRBV7-8
D gene: TRBD1
J gene: TRBJ2-7

CDR3 protein: CAISEPTDTQYF
CDR3 DNA: TGTGCCATCAGTGAGCCCACAGATACGCAGTATTTT
clone size: NA
V gene: TRBV10-3
D gene: NA
J gene: TRBJ2-3

CDR3 protein: CASSLSTSGGAYNEQFF
CDR3 DNA: TGCGCCAGCAGCTTGTCGACTAGCGGGGGGGCCTACAATGAGCAGTTCTTC
clone size: NA
V gene: TRBV5-1
D gene: TRBD2
J gene: TRBJ2-1

CDR3 protein: CASSSRDRTYGYTF
CDR3 DNA: TGTGCCAGCAGCTCCCGGGACAGAACTTATGGCTACACCTTC
clone size: few
V gene: TRBV7-9
D gene: TRBD1
J gene: TRBJ1-2

CDR3 protein: CATSGGGFEQFF
CDR3 DNA: TGTGCCACCAGTGGCGGGGGGTTTGAGCAGTTCTTC
clone size: few
V gene: TRBV24-1
D gene: TRBD2
J gene: TRBJ2-1

CDR3 protein: CSARRLAGVDNEQFF
CDR3 DNA: TGCAGTGCTAGAAGGCTAGCGGGGGTAGACAATGAGCAGTTCTTC
clone size: few
V gene: TRBV20-1
D gene: TRBD2
J gene: TRBJ2-1

CDR3 protein: CASSQGTSGRPDTQYF
CDR3 DNA: TGTGCCAGCAGCCAAGGGACTAGCGGGAGGCCAGATACGCAGTATTTT
clone size: NA
V gene: TRBV3-1
D gene: TRBD2
J gene: TRBJ2-3

CDR3 protein: CSARVWTYGYTF
CDR3 DNA: TGCAGTGCTAGAGTGTGGACCTATGGCTACACCTTC
clone size: NA
V gene: TRBV20-1
D gene: NA
J gene: TRBJ1-2

CDR3 protein: CSVECWPGWRYEQYF
CDR3 DNA: TGCAGCGTTGAATGTTGGCCAGGATGGAGGTACGAGCAGTACTTC
clone size: NA
V gene: TRBV29-1
D gene: NA
J gene: TRBJ2-7

CDR3 protein: CASSFTRDQPQHF
CDR3 DNA: TGTGCCAGCAGTTTTACCCGTGATCAGCCCCAGCATTTT
clone size: NA
V gene: TRBV28
D gene: NA
J gene: TRBJ1-5

CDR3 protein: CASSLGTGVRETQYF
CDR3 DNA: TGCGCCAGCAGCCTCGGGACAGGGGTTAGAGAGACCCAGTACTTC
clone size: NA
V gene: TRBV5-1
D gene: TRBD1
J gene: TRBJ2-5

CDR3 protein: CAWRPWRGAYNEQFF
CDR3 DNA: TGTGCCTGGCGTCCTTGGAGGGGGGCCTACAATGAGCAGTTCTTC
clone size: NA
V gene: TRBV30
D gene: NA
J gene: TRBJ2-1

CDR3 protein: CASGQRTSGFTDTQYF
CDR3 DNA: TGTGCCAGCGGTCAACGGACTAGCGGCTTCACAGATACGCAGTATTTT
clone size: NA
V gene: TRBV4-2
D gene: TRBD2
J gene: TRBJ2-3

CDR3 protein: CSALETDTQYF
CDR3 DNA: TGCAGTGCCCTAGAAACAGATACGCAGTATTTT
clone size: few
V gene: TRBV20-1
D gene: NA
J gene: TRBJ2-3

CDR3 protein: CAIRGKTGDGSYNEQFF
CDR3 DNA: TGTGCCATCAGAGGGAAAACAGGGGATGGGTCCTACAATGAGCAGTTCTTC
clone size: NA
V gene: TRBV10-3
D gene: TRBD1
J gene: TRBJ2-1

CDR3 protein: CSARRDWQFF
CDR3 DNA: TGCAGTGCTCGACGGGACTGGCAGTTCTTC
clone size: few
V gene: TRBV20-1
D gene: NA
J gene: TRBJ2-1

CDR3 protein: CASSLGIGSSYNEQFF
CDR3 DNA: TGTGCCAGCTCCTTGGGCATCGGGAGCTCCTACAATGAGCAGTTCTTC
clone size: NA
V gene: TRBV5-5
D gene: NA
J gene: TRBJ2-1

CDR3 protein: CASSERGGPTEAFF
CDR3 DNA: TGTGCCAGCAGTGAGAGGGGTGGGCCGACTGAAGCTTTCTTT
clone size: NA
V gene: TRBV2
D gene: NA
J gene: TRBJ1-1

CDR3 protein: CSASVSGTDTQYF
CDR3 DNA: TGCAGTGCTAGCGTCTCGGGCACAGATACGCAGTATTTT
clone size: few
V gene: TRBV20-1
D gene: NA
J gene: TRBJ2-3

CDR3 protein: CASSLVGKRANTDTQYF
CDR3 DNA: TGCGCCAGCAGCTTGGTGGGGAAGCGGGCCAACACAGATACGCAGTATTTT
clone size: NA
V gene: TRBV5-1
D gene: NA
J gene: TRBJ2-3

CDR3 protein: CATTTVYNSPLHF
CDR3 DNA: TGTGCCACCACGACAGTCTATAATTCACCCCTCCACTTT
clone size: few
V gene: TRBV24-1
D gene: NA
J gene: TRBJ1-6

CDR3 protein: CASSQEGRPFSLSSYNSPLHF
CDR3 DNA: TGCGCCAGCAGCCAAGAAGGCAGGCCTTTCTCCTTGAGCTCCTATAATTCACCCCTCCACTTT
clone size: NA
V gene: TRBV4-1
D gene: NA
J gene: TRBJ1-6

CDR3 protein: CASSHHDTAYGYTF
CDR3 DNA: TGTGCCAGCAGCCATCACGACACGGCCTATGGCTACACCTTC
clone size: few
V gene: TRBV4-2
D gene: NA
J gene: TRBJ1-2

CDR3 protein: CASSQEGGRSYNEQFF
CDR3 DNA: TGTGCCAGCAGCCAAGAAGGCGGGAGGTCATACAATGAGCAGTTCTTC
clone size: few
V gene: TRBV3-1
D gene: TRBD2
J gene: TRBJ2-1

CDR3 protein: CASSLWGVGQPQHF
CDR3 DNA: TGTGCCAGCAGCTTGTGGGGTGTGGGCCAGCCCCAGCATTTT
clone size: NA
V gene: TRBV5-6
D gene: NA
J gene: TRBJ1-5

CDR3 protein: CASSLEAAKAYEQYF
CDR3 DNA: TGTGCCAGCAGCTTAGAAGCTGCAAAAGCGTACGAGCAGTACTTC
clone size: NA
V gene: TRBV7-6
D gene: NA
J gene: TRBJ2-7

CDR3 protein: CASRAQGKTYEQYF
CDR3 DNA: TGCGCCAGCAGGGCACAGGGGAAAACCTACGAGCAGTACTTC
clone size: NA
V gene: TRBV10-2
D gene: TRBD1
J gene: TRBJ2-7

CDR3 protein: CASSFPGGIYEQYF
CDR3 DNA: TGTGCCAGCAGTTTCCCAGGGGGAATCTACGAGCAGTACTTC
clone size: few
V gene: TRBV12-3/TRBV12-4
D gene: TRBD1
J gene: TRBJ2-7

CDR3 protein: CASRSTGSDTQYF
CDR3 DNA: TGTGCCAGCAGGTCCACGGGATCAGATACGCAGTATTTT
clone size: once
V gene: TRBV12-3/TRBV12-4
D gene: NA
J gene: TRBJ2-3